This is a list of T cell receptor beta chains from one sample in a study of cytomegalovirus exposure and HLA in healthy donors. Here immunoSEQ multiplex PCR was the method, and the copy in TCRdb shows in-frame clones only, minus some. The repertoire includes 100,000 to 150,000 clones, around four fifths of them detected once, and over 15% sits in the top ten. The sample consisted of PBMCs. These receptors all come from a man aged 18 to 29 in good health and CMV-seropositive. Both conserved end residues are trimmed from each CDR3. Fields, in order: J gene, D gene, V gene, CDR3 protein. The D gene is left open where the match is weak.

J gene: TRBJ1-2
D gene: TRBD1
V gene: TRBV10-2
CDR3 protein: ASIWDSLGGYT

J gene: TRBJ2-5
D gene: .
V gene: TRBV7-3
CDR3 protein: ASSLVGGVSQETQY

J gene: TRBJ2-7
D gene: TRBD1
V gene: TRBV9
CDR3 protein: ASSGSGTAIPYEQY

J gene: TRBJ1-1
D gene: .
V gene: TRBV5-1
CDR3 protein: ASSLGQRDTEAF

J gene: TRBJ2-5
D gene: .
V gene: TRBV29-1
CDR3 protein: SVVARQETQY

J gene: TRBJ2-3
D gene: .
V gene: TRBV4-1
CDR3 protein: ASSQVLVPTDTQY

J gene: TRBJ2-3
D gene: TRBD2
V gene: TRBV14
CDR3 protein: ASSQDAGGFTDTQY

J gene: TRBJ2-1
D gene: TRBD2
V gene: TRBV27
CDR3 protein: ASSLSYLTSGIHNEQF

J gene: TRBJ2-1
D gene: .
V gene: TRBV5-8
CDR3 protein: ASRLTQWDFRRNEQF

J gene: TRBJ2-5
D gene: .
V gene: TRBV7-9
CDR3 protein: ASSLFNGIYQETQY

J gene: TRBJ2-7
D gene: TRBD1
V gene: TRBV25-1
CDR3 protein: ASSETGTGYSEQY

J gene: TRBJ2-7
D gene: .
V gene: TRBV28
CDR3 protein: ASSSVYEQY

J gene: TRBJ1-2
D gene: TRBD1
V gene: TRBV11-2
CDR3 protein: ASSLRASGTGSEGYT

J gene: .
D gene: TRBD1
V gene: TRBV7-9
CDR3 protein: ASSQDRSSYEQY

J gene: TRBJ2-3
D gene: TRBD2
V gene: TRBV7-9
CDR3 protein: ASSVASGLTDTQY

J gene: TRBJ2-5
D gene: .
V gene: TRBV10-2
CDR3 protein: ASSDSGGVEETQY

J gene: TRBJ2-7
D gene: TRBD1
V gene: TRBV19
CDR3 protein: ASSIGTGGAYEQY

J gene: TRBJ1-1
D gene: TRBD1
V gene: TRBV4-1
CDR3 protein: ASSQAGLTGPEAF

J gene: TRBJ2-3
D gene: TRBD2
V gene: TRBV6-4
CDR3 protein: ASSDSSGGAGTDTQY

J gene: TRBJ2-2
D gene: .
V gene: TRBV5-5
CDR3 protein: ASSPADIGELF

J gene: TRBJ1-5
D gene: .
V gene: TRBV9
CDR3 protein: ASSASGVNQPQH

J gene: TRBJ2-5
D gene: .
V gene: TRBV19
CDR3 protein: ASSLNLMETQY

J gene: TRBJ2-7
D gene: .
V gene: TRBV6-1
CDR3 protein: ASTEGIAPTYEQY